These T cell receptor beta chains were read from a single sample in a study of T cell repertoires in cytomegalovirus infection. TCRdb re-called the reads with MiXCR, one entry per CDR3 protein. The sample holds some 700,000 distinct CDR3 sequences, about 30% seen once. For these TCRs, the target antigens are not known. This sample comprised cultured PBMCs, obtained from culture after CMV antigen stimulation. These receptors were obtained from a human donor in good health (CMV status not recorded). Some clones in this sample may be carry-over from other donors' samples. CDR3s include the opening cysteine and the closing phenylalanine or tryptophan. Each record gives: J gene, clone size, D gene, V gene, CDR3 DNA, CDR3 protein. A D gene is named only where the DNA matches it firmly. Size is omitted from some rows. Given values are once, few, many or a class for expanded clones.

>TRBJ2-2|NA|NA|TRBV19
TGTGCCAGTAGAGCCTCGGGACGGAGGGCAACCACCGGGGAGCTGTTTTTT
CASRASGRRATTGELFF
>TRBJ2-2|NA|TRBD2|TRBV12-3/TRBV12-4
TGTGCCAGCGCCCGCGGGAGTTCCGGGGAGCTGTTTTTT
CASARGSSGELFF
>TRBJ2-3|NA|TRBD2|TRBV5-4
TGTGCCAGCACCCCGAAGCGGGGGGGGAGCACAGATACGCAGTATTTT
CASTPKRGGSTDTQYF
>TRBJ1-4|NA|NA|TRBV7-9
TGTGCCAGCAGCTTAGTATTCAGTTGGAATGAAAAACTGTTTTTT
CASSLVFSWNEKLFF
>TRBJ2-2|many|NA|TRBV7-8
TGTGCCAGCAGTTCCGGGGGTCGGGGCACCGGGGAGCTGTTTTTT
CASSSGGRGTGELFF
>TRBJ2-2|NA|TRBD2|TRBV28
TGTGCCAGCAGCCGAGCGGGAGCGACCGGGGAGCTGTTTTTT
CASSRAGATGELFF
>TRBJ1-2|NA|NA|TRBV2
TGTGCCAGCAGGGTCAGATTTAACTATGGCTACACCTTC
CASRVRFNYGYTF
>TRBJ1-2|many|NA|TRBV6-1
TGTGCCAGCAGCACCGGACGGCTGGGGTATGGCTACACCTTC
CASSTGRLGYGYTF
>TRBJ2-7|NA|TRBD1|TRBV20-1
TGCAGTGCTAGAGATCCGGGGACAGGGCCCGTGAGCGAGCAGTACTTC
CSARDPGTGPVSEQYF
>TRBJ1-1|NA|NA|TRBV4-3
TGCGCCAGCAGCGATCGGTGGGGTCTGCCTGAAGCTTTCTTT
CASSDRWGLPEAFF
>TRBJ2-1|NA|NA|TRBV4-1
TGCGCCAGCAGCCCCTCGGCGTCGGCCCCCAATGAGCAGTTCTTC
CASSPSASAPNEQFF
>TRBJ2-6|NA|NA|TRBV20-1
TGCAGTGCTAGAGAAGGAGCTTCTGGGGCCAACGTCCTGACTTTC
CSAREGASGANVLTF
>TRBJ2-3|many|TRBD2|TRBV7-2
TGTGCCAGCAGCTTTAGCGGGGGGGGCACAGATACGCAGTATTTT
CASSFSGGGTDTQYF
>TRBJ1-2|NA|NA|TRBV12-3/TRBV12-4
TGTGCCAGCAGTTTAGTTTCAGGTGGCTACACCTTC
CASSLVSGGYTF
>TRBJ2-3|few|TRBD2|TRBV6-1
TGTGCCAGCGGACGGGAGGGTAGCACAGATACGCAGTATTTT
CASGREGSTDTQYF
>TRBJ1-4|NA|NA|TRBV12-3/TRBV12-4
TGTGCCAGCAGAACAGGGCCCGAAGAAAAACTGTTTTTT
CASRTGPEEKLFF
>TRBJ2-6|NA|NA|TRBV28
TGTGCCAGCAGTTCCCAATCCTCCGGGGCCAACGTCCTGACTTTC
CASSSQSSGANVLTF
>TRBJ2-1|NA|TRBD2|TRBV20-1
TGCAGTGCTAGAAGACTAGCGGGCTACTACAATGAGCAGTTCTTC
CSARRLAGYYNEQFF
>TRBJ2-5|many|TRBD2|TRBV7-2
TGTGCCAGCAGGCGGGGGGTAGGGGAGACCCAGTACTTC
CASRRGVGETQYF
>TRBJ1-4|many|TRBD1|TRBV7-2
TGTGCCAGCAGCACCCAACAGGGGGCTGGAGAAAAACTGTTTTTT
CASSTQQGAGEKLFF
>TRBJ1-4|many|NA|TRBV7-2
TGTGCCAGCAGCTTAAGGTCTCCCCACCCCGGCGGCGAAAAACTGTTTTTT
CASSLRSPHPGGEKLFF
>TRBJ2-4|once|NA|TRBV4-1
TGCGCCAGCAGCCAAGGTCTTGGTTGGGCCAAAAACATTCAGTACTTC
CASSQGLGWAKNIQYF
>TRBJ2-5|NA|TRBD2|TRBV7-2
TGTGCCAGCAGCCTATGGGAGGGGCAGACCCAGTACTTC
CASSLWEGQTQYF
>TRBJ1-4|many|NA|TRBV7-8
TGTGCCAGCAGCTCCGACAATAATGAAAAACTGTTTTTT
CASSSDNNEKLFF
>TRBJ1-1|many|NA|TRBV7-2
TGTGCCAGCAGCTTAGAAAGGAACACTGAAGCTTTCTTT
CASSLERNTEAFF
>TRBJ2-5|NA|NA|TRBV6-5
TGTGCCAGCGGCAGGGCCAGCGGATACCAAGAGACCCAGTACTTC
CASGRASGYQETQYF
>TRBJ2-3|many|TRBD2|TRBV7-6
TGTGCCAGCAGCGAACTGGGGGGAGGGCGCACAGATACGCAGTATTTT
CASSELGGGRTDTQYF
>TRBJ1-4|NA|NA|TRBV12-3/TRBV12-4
TGTGCCAGCAGTTTCTCAGGGAGTTCCGGTGGGTGGGGAGAAAAACTGTTTTTT
CASSFSGSSGGWGEKLFF